This T cell receptor (beta chain) was profiled in a study of blood T cell repertoires in COVID-19 (dated by TCRdb to 2018 to 2021). About the investigation overall: The collaborator samples originated in the United States, Italy and Spain and spanned the acute and convalescent phases of COVID-19. The material from the prospective study consisted of cDNA or gDNA derived from T cells, B-cell-depleted T cells, or PBMCs. Subjects who had been exposed to COVID-19, were actively infected with it, or had recovered from it provided the deeply sampled blood TCRbeta repertoires that made up the dataset. The repertoires were released in a freely available public database meant as a resource for research on the immune response to SARS-CoV-2. Samples were obtained from the ongoing ImmuneRACE study (first 160 participants) and from about 1,300 subjects provided by 6 global collaborators. A de-identified subject ID, COVID-19 status, age in years and sex were almost always included in the sample metadata. Where HLA class I and class II types were available, the types were taken from metadata supplied by the sample provider, not from assay-based typing. The study at large found these results: The amount of clinical and demographic metadata varied by source and participant and was provided uncurated.

At one collaborating source in Seattle, patients were enrolled during active infection and were followed longitudinally through the course of disease. Whole blood was collected in K2EDTA tubes by collaborating institutions according to the institutions' own protocols. For TCRbeta analysis, collaborator samples were shipped as frozen whole blood, as isolated PBMCs, or as DNA extracted from either sample type. From the cysteine through the phenylalanine, the CDR3 covers 13 amino acids. Only the CDR3 DNA stays, 39 bases, in frame from base 1. CDR1 and CDR2 are drawn from the germline V gene: SQVTM, ANQGSEA. After removal of 7 bases from V and 4 bases from J, the junction retains 7 bases not matched to a gene. A remark on this clone: There is no known antigen for this receptor. No much larger clone exists at a distance of one base, and base qualities are not known.

TCRbeta CDR3 regions were amplified from genomic DNA by means of the immunoSEQ Assay, a bias-controlled multiplex PCR. As for the original processing: Within the assay, amplification of reference gene primers was used to estimate how many nucleated cells each sample contained. To quantify the absolute abundance of each unique TCRbeta CDR3 rearrangement, sequence reads were collapsed and filtered. For each sample, productive Simpson clonality was calculated as the square root of Simpson's diversity index across productive rearrangements. TCRdb provides this immuneACCESS table in a form limited to in-frame rearrangements. Some clones are lacking; in checked studies, under half of them reflect an unresolved V gene, and why the rest are absent is not known. V, J and clone size are taken as reported in that table, and D and trimming were inferred from the DNA itself. The sample table records about 100,000 clones; roughly 92% of these occur just once. The ten largest clones represent more than 1.5% of the sample.

This sequence was found in a woman aged 45-60 years with COVID-19, enrolled during active disease. Recombination joined TRBV29-1 with TRBJ1-5, with TRBD1 identical over 7 junction bases. Sequencing was done on a sample of peripheral blood. The CDR3 reads as follows: CSGAQGRNQPQHF. The bases read TGCAGCGGTGCACAGGGGCGGAATCAGCCCCAGCATTTT.